These T cell receptor beta chains were read from a single sample in a study of cytomegalovirus exposure and HLA in healthy donors. Sequenced by immunoSEQ multiplex PCR; TCRdb stores in-frame clones only, minus some. Of approximately 180,000 clones listed, about 80% were seen once; the top ten hold 2% to 2.5%. What was sequenced was PBMCs. The receptor source for this set is a woman in her thirties in good health and CMV-seronegative. CDR3s include the opening cysteine and the closing phenylalanine or tryptophan. Each record gives: J gene, D gene, V gene, clone size, CDR3 length, CDR3 DNA, CDR3 protein. The D gene is left open where the match is weak. Expanded clones are given a class, and other clones once, few, many or no size at all.

TRBJ2-7 | TRBD1 | TRBV5-1 | . | 14 | TGCGCCAGCAGCTTCCGGGACAGCATTTACGAGCAGTACTTC | CASSFRDSIYEQYF
TRBJ1-2 | TRBD1 | TRBV7-2 | once | 14 | TGTGCCAGCAGCGGATCGACAGGGGACTATGGCTACACCTTC | CASSGSTGDYGYTF
TRBJ2-4 | TRBD2 | TRBV5-4 | . | 13 | TGTGCCACCGCACCGGGGGGGACGGACATTCAGTACTTC | CATAPGGTDIQYF
TRBJ1-2 | . | TRBV7-2 | . | 13 | TGTGCCAGCAGCTTCACAGGATCTTATGGCTACACCTTC | CASSFTGSYGYTF
TRBJ2-7 | TRBD1 | TRBV7-9 | . | 15 | TGTGCCAGCAGCCCCGACAGGGGGAACTCCTACGAGCAGTACTTC | CASSPDRGNSYEQYF
TRBJ2-7 | TRBD1 | TRBV29-1 | . | 14 | TGCAGCGTTGGTTCCGGACAGGGGACCTACGAGCAGTACTTC | CSVGSGQGTYEQYF
TRBJ2-3 | TRBD2 | TRBV27 | . | 13 | TGTGCCAGCAGAAGAGCGGGGGCCGATACGCAGTATTTT | CASRRAGADTQYF
TRBJ2-1 | TRBD1 | TRBV7-9 | few | 18 | TGTGCCAGCAGCTCTCGAAGCTCGACAGGGACCGAAGACAATGAGCAGTTCTTC | CASSSRSSTGTEDNEQFF
TRBJ1-4 | . | TRBV7-9 | . | 16 | TGTGCCAGCAGCAGGGGATTGCTCGCAACTAATGAAAAACTGTTTTTT | CASSRGLLATNEKLFF
TRBJ1-1 | TRBD1 | TRBV4-1 | . | 15 | TGCGCCAGCAGCCACGCAATGACAGGGCTCACTGAAGCTTTCTTT | CASSHAMTGLTEAFF
TRBJ2-7 | . | TRBV7-2 | . | 13 | TGTGCCAGCAGCTTACAGCAGGGTTCAAAGCAGTACTTC | CASSLQQGSKQYF
TRBJ2-1 | TRBD2 | TRBV19 | few | 15 | TGTGCCAGTAGCGGGACTAGCGGGGGGTACAATGAGCAGTTCTTC | CASSGTSGGYNEQFF
TRBJ1-4 | TRBD1 | TRBV7-9 | . | 17 | TGTTCCAGCAGCCTCCGGGACAGGGGGCACACTAATGAAAAACTGTTTTTT | CSSSLRDRGHTNEKLFF
TRBJ1-1 | . | TRBV6-5 | . | 16 | TGTGCCAGCAGTTCTGAGTTTGGGACACGAAACACTGAAGCTTTCTTT | CASSSEFGTRNTEAFF
TRBJ1-4 | TRBD1 | TRBV7-7 | . | 15 | TGTGCCAGCAGCCCAGGGACAGGGGATAATGAAAAACTGTTTTTT | CASSPGTGDNEKLFF
TRBJ2-1 | TRBD1 | TRBV19 | . | 16 | TGTGCCAGTAGTAACTACAGGGGAAGGTCCTACAATGAGCAGTTCTTC | CASSNYRGRSYNEQFF
TRBJ2-2 | TRBD2 | TRBV27 | . | 15 | TGTGCCAGCAGCCGCGAGCGGGGTGGGACCGGGGAGCTGTTTTTT | CASSRERGGTGELFF
TRBJ2-5 | . | TRBV9 | . | 15 | TGTGCCAGCAGCGTAAGTCCAGACCCAGGGGAGACCCAGTACTTC | CASSVSPDPGETQYF
TRBJ1-3 | TRBD1 | TRBV7-8 | . | 17 | TGTGCCAGCAGCCCCAGAACAGGACAGGCCTTTAGAAACACCATATATTTT | CASSPRTGQAFRNTIYF
TRBJ1-1 | . | TRBV5-4 | . | 15 | TGTGCCAGCAGCTTGGTTTTAGGCGGCCTGCGTTCAGCTTTCTTT | CASSLVLGGLRSAFF
TRBJ1-1 | TRBD1 | TRBV9 | . | 15 | TGTGCCAGCAGCAACGGACAGGGTTCGGACACTGAAGCTTTCTTT | CASSNGQGSDTEAFF
TRBJ2-5 | TRBD1 | TRBV6-1 | . | 14 | TGTGCCAGCAGCCCGACAGGGCCCCCAGAGACCCAGTACTTC | CASSPTGPPETQYF
TRBJ1-4 | TRBD1 | TRBV5-4 | . | 16 | TGTGCCAGCAGCTTGTTGGCACAGGGGATGGATGAAAAACTGTTTTTT | CASSLLAQGMDEKLFF
TRBJ1-1 | . | TRBV30 | . | 12 | TGTGGTGGGGGATTGGGGGGGCCAGAAGCTTTCTTT | CGGGLGGPEAFF
TRBJ2-1 | TRBD2 | TRBV6-5 | few | 15 | TGTGCCAGCACCTGGACTAGCGGGGGGCTTAATGAGCAGTTCTTC | CASTWTSGGLNEQFF
TRBJ1-4 | . | TRBV9 | . | 16 | TGTGCCAGCAGCGCTTCCTCAGGGTGGGGGCATGAAAAACTGTTTTTT | CASSASSGWGHEKLFF
TRBJ2-5 | TRBD1 | TRBV7-9 | . | 14 | TGTGCCAGCAGCTTAAGACAGGGGCTGGAGACCCAGTACTTC | CASSLRQGLETQYF
TRBJ2-7 | . | TRBV7-9 | . | 14 | TGTGCCAGCAGCCGATATTCCCGGGTGGAAGAGCAGTACTTC | CASSRYSRVEEQYF
TRBJ2-3 | TRBD2 | TRBV6-5 | . | 15 | TGTGCCAGCAGACAAATCCGGGGGGGCACAGATACGCAGTATTTT | CASRQIRGGTDTQYF
TRBJ1-2 | . | TRBV14 | . | 14 | TGTGCCAGCAGCCGCACTGAGGGCCTCTATGGCTACACCTTC | CASSRTEGLYGYTF
TRBJ1-1 | TRBD1 | TRBV4-3 | . | 14 | TGCGCCAGCAGCCAGGACACAGGGGGCACTGAAGCTTTCTTT | CASSQDTGGTEAFF
TRBJ1-4 | . | TRBV2 | . | 14 | TGTGCCAGCAGTGAAGTTCGGTCTAATGAAAAACTGTTTTTT | CASSEVRSNEKLFF
TRBJ1-1 | . | TRBV19 | . | 12 | TGTGCCAGTAGTTCCCGGGACACTGAAGCTTTCTTT | CASSSRDTEAFF
TRBJ2-3 | TRBD2 | TRBV13 | . | 18 | TGTGCCAGCAGCGCCGGGACTACCCTCCGAGCCTTCACAGATACGCAGTATTTT | CASSAGTTLRAFTDTQYF
TRBJ2-3 | . | TRBV6-1 | . | 15 | TGTGCCAGCAGTGAAGTAAGCGGGAGCACAGATACGCAGTATTTT | CASSEVSGSTDTQYF
TRBJ2-4 | TRBD2 | TRBV5-6 | . | 15 | TGTGCCAGCAGCTTGTCCGGGGGGAACATCAACATTCAGTACTTC | CASSLSGGNINIQYF
TRBJ1-3 | TRBD1 | TRBV4-1 | . | 17 | TGCGCCAGCAGCCGAACGGGACAGCTTCGTTCTGGAAACACCATATATTTT | CASSRTGQLRSGNTIYF
TRBJ2-3 | . | TRBV28 | . | 14 | TGTGCCAGCAGTCCACAGCCGCGCACAGATACGCAGTATTTT | CASSPQPRTDTQYF
TRBJ1-4 | . | TRBV10-3 | few | 13 | TGTGCCATCAGTGAGTCTCTTAATGAAAAACTGTTTTTT | CAISESLNEKLFF
TRBJ2-7 | TRBD2 | TRBV10-2 | . | 13 | TGCGCCAGCAGTGAGTCGACCGGGACTACCCATTGCTTC | CASSESTGTTHCF
TRBJ2-7 | TRBD1 | TRBV6-6 | . | 14 | TGTGCCAGCAGTTCCGGGACAGGGGTTCACGAGCAGTACTTC | CASSSGTGVHEQYF
TRBJ1-3 | TRBD1 | TRBV19 | . | 15 | TGTGCCAGTAGTAGTCGGACAGGGCCCTGGAACACCATATATTTT | CASSSRTGPWNTIYF
TRBJ2-7 | TRBD1 | TRBV18 | . | 17 | TGTGCCAGCTCACCAACCCCGACAGGGATCGCCTCCTACGAGCAGTACTTC | CASSPTPTGIASYEQYF
TRBJ2-7 | TRBD1 | TRBV19 | once | 14 | TGTGCCAGTAGTCCCTGGACAGGGGGCTCCGAGCAGTACTTC | CASSPWTGGSEQYF
TRBJ1-5 | TRBD1 | TRBV27 | . | 15 | TGTGCCAGCAGTTCCGGGACAGGGGTACGGCAGCCCCAGCATTTT | CASSSGTGVRQPQHF
TRBJ1-2 | . | TRBV21-1 | . | 22 | TGTGCCAGCAGCAAAGTAAGGGCGCAGGGTTCGTTCCGGGGGGGATTAATCTATGGCTACACCTTC | CASSKVRAQGSFRGGLIYGYTF
TRBJ2-5 | . | TRBV30 | . | 14 | TGTGCCTGGAGTGTACGTCAGGGGCAAGAGACCCAGTACTTC | CAWSVRQGQETQYF
TRBJ1-1 | . | TRBV6-6 | . | 12 | TGTGCCAGCACCCGGGAGAACACTGAAGCTTTCTTT | CASTRENTEAFF
TRBJ2-1 | . | TRBV11-1 | once | 13 | TGTGCCAGCAGTCTTGGACAGTACAATGAGCAGTTCTTC | CASSLGQYNEQFF
TRBJ2-7 | TRBD2 | TRBV14 | once | 14 | TGTGCCAGCAGCCACACTAGCGGGAGAGTCGAGCAGTACTTC | CASSHTSGRVEQYF
TRBJ2-1 | TRBD2 | TRBV4-2 | . | 19 | TGTGCCAGCAGCCAAGTGTCATTAGCGGGAGGGCCAAGGGACAATGAGCAGTTCTTC | CASSQVSLAGGPRDNEQFF
TRBJ2-7 | TRBD1 | TRBV7-9 | . | 14 | TGTGCCAGCAGCTTCGGGACAGCCTCCTACGAGCAGTACTTC | CASSFGTASYEQYF
TRBJ1-2 | . | TRBV5-5 | . | 15 | TGTGCCAGCAGCTTGGCGGCGGGGTTAGAATTTGGCTACACCTTC | CASSLAAGLEFGYTF
TRBJ2-3 | . | TRBV7-8 | . | 17 | TGTGCCAGCAGCTTAATTGCTGTAGGGGGGGCCACAGATACGCAGTATTTT | CASSLIAVGGATDTQYF
TRBJ1-1 | . | TRBV27 | . | 11 | TGTGCCAGCAGTTTCGGCACTGAAGCTTTCTTT | CASSFGTEAFF
TRBJ1-2 | . | TRBV7-9 | . | 15 | TGTGCCAGCAGCTTAGTCTCTGGGCAGGGATATGGCTACACCTTC | CASSLVSGQGYGYTF
TRBJ2-1 | TRBD2 | TRBV4-1 | . | 18 | TGCGCCAGCAGCCAAGATGGCCCCCGGACTAGCGGAAACAATGAGCAGTTCTTC | CASSQDGPRTSGNNEQFF